This passage covers 18 T cell receptor beta chains from one sample sequenced in a study of cytomegalovirus exposure and HLA in healthy donors. Primers: 60 Vbeta forward and 13 Jbeta reverse. Produced via immunoSEQ multiplex PCR; TCRdb's table is partial and in-frame only. The sample shows over 95,000 clones, 60% to 80% of them seen only once. Sequenced sample: PBMCs. These TCRs come from a female donor in good health and CMV-seronegative.

Only one count was recorded for this clone. V and J are TRBV6-4 and TRBJ1-2; the match to TRBD1 covers 7 bases. From germline, CDR1 is MRHNA and CDR2 SNTAGT. V shed 6 bases and J 6 bases; nucleotides not matched to a gene: 13. The CDR3 is made up of 15 amino acids. The CDR3 reads CASSSYAGTVNGYTF. The DNA for the CDR3 is TGTGCCAGCAGCTCCTACGCCGGGACAGTGAATGGCTACACCTTC.

The chain is built from TRBV28 and TRBJ1-4; 7 bases are a match to TRBD1. This CDR3 is 16 amino acids long. The ends lost 5 bases at V and 6 bases at J; junction bases unmatched: 12. Germline CDR1 and CDR2: MDHEN and SYDVKM. DNA for the CDR3: TGTGCCAGCAGTCCATCGGCACGGACAGGCGATGAAAAACTGTTTTTT. It translates to CASSPSARTGDEKLFF.

The V and J genes are TRBV7-2 and TRBJ1-1, with D perhaps TRBD1 (6 bases). Germline V lookup: CDR1 SGHTA, CDR2 FQGNSA. The V end lost 3 bases, the J end lost 2 bases, and 13 bases lay between the germline ends. The CDR3 has 15 residues. The CDR3, as DNA: TGTGCCAGCAGCTTGTTTGGGGGGGCTAACACTGAAGCTTTCTTT. Its protein is CASSLFGGANTEAFF.

V and J are TRBV19 and TRBJ1-5, with D possibly being TRBD1 (6 bases). The CDR3 is made up of 12 amino acids. Germline V lookup: CDR1 LNHDA, CDR2 SQIVND (reference sequence). Trimming shortened V by 6 bases and J by 11 bases, and 14 bases separated the two germline ends. In DNA, the CDR3 is TGTGCCAGTAGGCAGGGGTTCACCGCCCAGCATTTT. Translation: CASRQGFTAQHF. Using reference TRBV19 and TRBJ1-5 for the parts outside the CDR3, the full variable domain is DGGITQSPKYLFRKEGQNVTLSCEQNLNHDAMYWYRQDPGQGLRLIYYSQIVNDFQKGDIAEGYSVSREKKESFPLTVTSAQKNPTAFYLCASRQGFTAQHFGDGTRLSIL.

On this clone itself: This sample also contains other DNA sequences that code for the same CDR3. This sequence joins TRBV5-1 and TRBJ1-6, with 10 bases matching TRBD1. CDR3 length: 16 residues. Germline lookup yields CDR1 SGHRS and CDR2 YFSETQ. Trimming removed 0 bases from V and 6 bases from J; junction bases left unmatched: 3. CDR3 in DNA: TGCGCCAGCAGCTTGGTTGGACAGGGGGGTAATTCACCCCTCCACTTT. Amino acids: CASSLVGQGGNSPLHF.

The CDR3 DNA follows: TGTGCCAGCAGCTCCAGACAGGGATACCATCATGGCTACACCTTC. It yields the protein CASSSRQGYHHGYTF. The V gene is TRBV6-5, the J gene TRBJ1-2; 7 nucleotides match TRBD1. J gave up 6 bases and V 6 bases, and 13 bases lay outside the gene matches. Germline V gene lookup returns CDR1 MNHEY and CDR2 SVGAGI. CDR3 length: 15 residues.

The rearrangement uses TRBV9 and TRBJ1-4; D might be TRBD1 (6 bases). V was trimmed by 3 bases and J by 8 bases, leaving 23 bases between them. Germline lookup yields CDR1 SGDLS and CDR2 YYNGEE. The CDR3 is 17 residues long. This chain's CDR3 is CASSANPAEQGSEKLFF. The CDR3 DNA reads as TGTGCCAGCAGCGCCAACCCGGCGGAACAGGGAAGCGAAAAACTGTTTTTT.

This clone was counted once. The CDR3 loop is CACSDSGANVLTF. The CDR3 bases are TGTGCCTGCTCAGACTCTGGGGCCAACGTCCTGACTTTC. The chain carries TRBV30 and TRBJ2-6, with unresolved D. CDR1 is GTSNPN, CDR2 SVGIG, per germline (reference sequence). This CDR3 contains 13 residues. Trimming took 6 bases from V and 0 from J, leaving 6 bases between them. The full variable domain, completed using reference TRBV30 and TRBJ2-6, is SQTIHQWPATLVQPVGSPLSLECTVEGTSNPNLYWYRQAAGRGLQLLFYSVGIGQISSEVPQNLSASRPQDRQFILSSKKLLLSDSGFYLCACSDSGANVLTFGAGSRLTVL.

The sample holds one count of this clone. The chain employs TRBV29-1 and TRBJ1-5, with a possible D match to TRBD1 (5 bases). The CDR3 has 15 residues. The V end was cut by 7 bases, the J end by 2 bases, with 18 bases between. CDR1 and CDR2 from the germline V gene are SQVTM and ANQGSEA. In DNA form, the CDR3 reads TGCAGCGCGGGGGAAGTGAGCGAGGGCAATCAGCCCCAGCATTTT. Translated: CSAGEVSEGNQPQHF.

Points on this clone: The junction and the germline gene differ at one end; a read error may be behind it. The chain couples TRBV7-7 to TRBJ2-7, with D possibly matching TRBD2 (6 bases). Germline assignment: CDR1 SSHAT and CDR2 FNYEAQ (reference sequence). The CDR3 sequence is 14 residues long. The CDR3 coding sequence is TGTGCTAGCAGCCTTAGCGGAACCACCTCCGAGCAGTACTTC. Its protein is CASSLSGTTSEQYF.

This clone is a singleton in its sample. Its ends do not fully match the called genes, so a read error is possible. The chain carries TRBV7-9 and TRBJ2-6; tentatively, D is TRBD1 (5 bases). The CDR3 extends over 17 amino acids. Germline CDR1 reads SEHNR; CDR2 reads FQNEAQ (reference sequence). The CDR3 bases are TGTTCCAGCAGCTCTGGCAGGGAAAGCTCTGGGGCCAACGTCCTGACTTTC. Its translation: CSSSSGRESSGANVLTF. The full variable domain, its missing parts supplied by reference TRBV7-9 and TRBJ2-6, is DTGVSQNPRHKITKRGQNVTFRCDPISEHNRLYWYRQTLGQGPEFLTYFQNEAQLEKSRLLSDRFSAERPKGSFSTLEIQRTEQGDSAMYLCSSSSGRESSGANVLTFGAGSRLTVL.

The V and J genes are TRBV29-1 and TRBJ2-2, with 7 bases matching TRBD2. Trimming at V came to 1 base and at J to 4 bases, leaving 3 bases not matched to a gene. The CDR3 runs 14 residues. Germline V gives CDR1 SQVTM, CDR2 ANQGSEA. The CDR3 reads CSVEGGGSTGELFF. CDR3 DNA: TGCAGCGTTGAAGGGGGGGGTAGCACCGGGGAGCTGTTTTTT.

The rearrangement uses TRBV11-3 and TRBJ1-6; D unresolved. The CDR3 totals 13 residues. V was cut by 4 bases and J by 10 bases, with 11 bases left in between. Germline CDR1 SGHNT, CDR2 YENEEA. The CDR3 sequence: CASSYGLGSPLHF. In nucleotides, the CDR3 is TGTGCCAGCAGCTACGGACTCGGATCACCCCTCCACTTT.

The rearrangement uses TRBV14 and TRBJ2-1; 12 nucleotides align to TRBD2. V was pared by 4 bases and J by 6 bases, with 16 bases of the junction left unmatched. The CDR3 covers 19 residues. Germline loops: CDR1 SGHDN, CDR2 FVKESK. Here the CDR3 reads CASSLIVTSGGSQVNEQFF. The CDR3 nucleotides are TGTGCCAGCAGCCTGATTGTGACTAGCGGGGGCTCTCAGGTCAATGAGCAGTTCTTC.

V gene TRBV9 combines with J gene TRBJ2-2; D is unclear. Germline CDR1 and CDR2: SGDLS and YYNGEE. This CDR3 contains 12 residues. The V and J ends lost 2 bases and 4 bases respectively, with 3 bases between them. The chain's CDR3 is CASSVSTGELFF. Here the CDR3 DNA reads TGTGCCAGCAGCGTGAGCACCGGGGAGCTGTTTTTT.

V and J are TRBV18 and TRBJ2-1; 8 bases are shared with TRBD2. Germline CDR1 and CDR2: KGHSH and LQKENI. CDR3 length: 16 residues. The ends lost 0 bases at V and 4 bases at J; junction bases unmatched: 5. The CDR3: CASSPPSGRVYNEQFF. CDR3 nucleotides: TGTGCCAGCTCACCACCGAGCGGGAGAGTTTACAATGAGCAGTTCTTC.

The chain joins TRBV21-1 to TRBJ2-1; the table's D call, TRBD1, was not checked against the DNA. TRBV21-1 is deemed a pseudogene. The CDR3 consists of 15 residues. CDR3 in DNA: TGTGCCAGCGCCTACAGGGGGCGTCCTTACAATGAGCAGTTCTTC. As protein: CASAYRGRPYNEQFF.

This clone appeared a single time. The chain employs TRBV28 and TRBJ1-2; D ambiguous. This CDR3 region has 12 residues. Germline CDR1 MDHEN, CDR2 SYDVKM. V lost 2 bases and J 4 bases, leaving 5 bases between the germline ends. The chain's CDR3 is CASSLTTYGYTF. CDR3 nucleotide sequence: TGTGCCAGCAGTTTAACAACCTATGGCTACACCTTC.